This T cell receptor beta chain was documented in a study of T and B cells in COVID-19 patients. On the study more broadly: Recovered patients mostly had mild to moderate COVID-19 managed as outpatients. Active-infection patients were older, median roughly 70 years, than recovered patients, median around 34 years. Whole-study results and caveats: Clonality of TRB repertoires was high in active COVID-19; recovery brought above-healthy diversity and richness. Patients with COVID-19 reportedly showed strongly skewed T cell receptor beta variable and joining gene usage.

CDR1 is SGHNT, CDR2 YYREEE, per germline (reference sequence). V shed 0 bases, J shed 7 bases, and the junction held 10 bases outside the gene matches. The CDR3 has 15 amino acids. BIOMED2 TRB-A/B primer pools were used in multiplex TRB PCR. TCRdb re-called the multiplex PCR reads through MiXCR, storing one row per CDR3 protein. The sample records some 3,000 distinct CDR3 sequences, about 20% being singletons. About this clonotype itself: Its cognate antigen is unknown.

Blood genomic DNA input for TRB amplification was roughly 250-550 ng. The sample was blood. The clonotype was recovered from a human donor with active COVID-19. The rearrangement joins TRBV5-4 to TRBJ2-7, with 7 nucleotides matching TRBD2. CDR3 sequence reads: CASSLGGRALGEQYF. The CDR3, as DNA: TGTGCCAGCAGCTTGGGTGGGAGGGCCCTGGGGGAGCAGTACTTC.